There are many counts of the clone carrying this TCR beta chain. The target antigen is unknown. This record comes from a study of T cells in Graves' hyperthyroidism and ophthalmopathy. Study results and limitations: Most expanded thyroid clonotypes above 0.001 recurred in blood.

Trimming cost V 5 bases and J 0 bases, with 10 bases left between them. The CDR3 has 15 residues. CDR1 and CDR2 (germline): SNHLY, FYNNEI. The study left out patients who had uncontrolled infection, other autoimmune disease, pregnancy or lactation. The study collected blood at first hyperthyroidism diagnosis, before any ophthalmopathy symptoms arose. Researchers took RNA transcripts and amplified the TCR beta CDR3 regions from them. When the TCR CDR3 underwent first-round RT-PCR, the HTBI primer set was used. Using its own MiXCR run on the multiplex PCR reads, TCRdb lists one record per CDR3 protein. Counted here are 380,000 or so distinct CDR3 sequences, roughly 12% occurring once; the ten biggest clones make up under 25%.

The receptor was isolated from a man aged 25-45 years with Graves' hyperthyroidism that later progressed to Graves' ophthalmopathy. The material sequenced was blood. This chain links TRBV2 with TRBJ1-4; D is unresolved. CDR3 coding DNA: TGTGCCAGCAGTTATTCAGTAGCAACTAATGAAAAACTGTTTTTT. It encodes CASSYSVATNEKLFF.